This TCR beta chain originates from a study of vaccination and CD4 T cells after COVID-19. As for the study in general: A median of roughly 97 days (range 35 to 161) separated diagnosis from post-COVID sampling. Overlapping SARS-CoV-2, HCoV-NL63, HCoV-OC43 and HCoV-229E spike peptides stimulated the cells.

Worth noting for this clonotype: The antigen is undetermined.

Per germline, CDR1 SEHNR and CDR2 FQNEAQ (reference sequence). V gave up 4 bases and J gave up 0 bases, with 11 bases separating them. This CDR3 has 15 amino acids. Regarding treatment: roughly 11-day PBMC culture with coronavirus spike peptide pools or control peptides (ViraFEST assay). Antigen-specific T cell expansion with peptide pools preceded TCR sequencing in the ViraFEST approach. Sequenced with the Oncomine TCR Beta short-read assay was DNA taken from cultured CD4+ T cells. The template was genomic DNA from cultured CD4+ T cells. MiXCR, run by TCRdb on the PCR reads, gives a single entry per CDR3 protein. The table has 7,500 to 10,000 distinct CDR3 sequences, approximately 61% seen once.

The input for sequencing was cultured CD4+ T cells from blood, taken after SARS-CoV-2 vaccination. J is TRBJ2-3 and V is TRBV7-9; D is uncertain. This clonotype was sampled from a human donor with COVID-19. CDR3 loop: CASSWAATSTDTQYF. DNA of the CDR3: TGTGCCAGCAGCTGGGCAGCCACTAGCACAGATACGCAGTATTTT.